One and the same sample provided the 28 T cell receptor beta chains below, sequenced in a study of blood T cells in healthy people across ages (dated by TCRdb to the mid-2010s). The library was produced with 5' RACE. These reads were obtained on an Illumina HiSeq 2500. A second about 7 to 12 cycle PCR used a sample-barcoded 5' primer and a J-beta primer mix. The public reads were reanalyzed by TCRdb: fastp trimming at Q25, MiXCR alignment, in-frame beta chains only. One record per CDR3 amino acid sequence lists the most common genes and DNA. The sample has fewer than 600,000 distinct CDR3 sequences on record, about 28% of them singletons. The ten largest clones capture approximately 3.6% of the sample. Separately, the same data were catalogued under a study of T cells of mothers and their children.

Source material: blood. The receptors derive from a boy aged 2-15 years in good health.

In its sample, this clonotype was seen many times. Relative to the germline gene, one junction end is altered; a read error may explain this. The gene calls are TRBV10-3 and TRBJ2-5, with D possibly matching TRBD2 (5 bases). Germline V gene data show CDR1 as ENHRY and CDR2 as SYGVKD. The CDR3 contains 12 residues. The CDR3 coding sequence is TGTGCCATCAGTGATCCAGACTACCCCGTCGGGTTC. Its protein product is CAISDPDYPVGF.

In this sample, this clonotype turned up a few times. The rearrangement uses TRBV29-1 and TRBJ2-3; 7 bases line up with TRBD1. This CDR3 has 12 residues. J gave up 2 bases and V 7 bases, and 3 bases lay outside the gene matches. The V gene's germline CDR1 is SQVTM and CDR2 ANQGSEA. This CDR3 reads CSADRDTDTQYF. In nucleotides, the CDR3 is TGCAGCGCCGACAGGGACACAGATACGCAGTATTTT.

Ten or more counts support this clonotype. V is TRBV20-1 and J is TRBJ2-7; a weak D match, TRBD2 (5 bases). The V gene lost 2 bases and the J gene lost 3 bases, with 8 bases spanning the gap. The CDR3 consists of 12 residues. From germline, CDR1 is DFQATT and CDR2 SNEGSKA (reference sequence). Here the CDR3 DNA reads TGCAGTGCTAGACTACGGGACTACGAGCAGTACTTC. This translates into CSARLRDYEQYF.

The V and J genes are TRBV12-3 or TRBV12-4 and TRBJ1-1; D may be TRBD1 (6 bases). The CDR3 has 14 amino acids. V was clipped by 6 bases and J by 1 base, with 12 bases between them. CDR3 loop: CASRAGHSNTEAFF. CDR3 sequence (DNA): TGTGCCAGCAGGGCGGGACACTCGAACACTGAAGCTTTCTTT.

The chain employs TRBV7-9 and TRBJ2-7; 13 positions agree with TRBD2. Germline V gene data show CDR1 as SEHNR and CDR2 as FQNEAQ (reference sequence). CDR3 length: 15 residues. The junction had 11 bases not matched to a gene; V was cut back by 7 bases and J by 8 bases. The CDR3 sequence: CASTPGTSGTRKQYF. CDR3 nucleotides: TGTGCCAGCACCCCTGGGACTAGCGGGACTCGGAAGCAGTACTTC.

Note on this clonotype: One end of the junction varies from germline; a read error may be responsible. The J gene is TRBJ2-1, the V gene TRBV29-1; D may be TRBD2 (7 bases). CDR1 SQVTM and CDR2 ANQGSEA come from the germline V gene. This CDR3 region has 13 residues. The CDR3 DNA sequence: TGCAGCGTACGGGGGGCGGTCTACAATGAGCGGTTCTTC. This translates into CSVRGAVYNERFF.

This clonotype appeared a few times. This sequence joins TRBV7-9 and TRBJ2-1, with unresolved D. Germline assignment: CDR1 SEHNR and CDR2 FQNEAQ (reference sequence). V was trimmed by 0 bases and J by 5 bases, leaving 11 bases between them. CDR3 length: 15 residues. The CDR3 loop reads CASSLAPSDDNEQFF. The DNA of the CDR3 is TGTGCCAGCAGCTTAGCCCCCAGCGATGACAATGAGCAGTTCTTC.

The rearrangement links TRBV6-5 to TRBJ1-1, with 8 bases lining up with TRBD1. The CDR3 runs to 12 residues. Trimming at V came to 6 bases and at J to 7 bases, leaving 4 bases not matched to a gene. Per the germline V gene, CDR1 is MNHEY and CDR2 is SVGAGI. This CDR3 reads CASSRGQGEAFF. In DNA, the CDR3 is TGTGCCAGCAGCCGAGGACAGGGTGAAGCTTTCTTT.

This clonotype was picked up many times. Its ends do not fully match the called genes, so a read error is possible. The chain links TRBV7-7 to TRBJ1-5, with 11 bases lining up with TRBD1. The CDR3 totals 15 residues. Germline CDR1 reads SSHAT; CDR2 reads FNYEAQ (reference sequence). The CDR3 protein is CASTTPGQGDQPQHF. CDR3 nucleotide sequence: TGTGCTAGCACCACCCCGGGACAGGGGGATCAGCCCCAGCATTTT.

The rearrangement links TRBV20-1 to TRBJ2-5; 10 bases are a match to TRBD2. The DNA matches TRBJ2-7 better at its end, which makes the J call doubtful. The CDR3 is 16 residues long. Germline lookup yields CDR1 DFQATT and CDR2 SNEGSKA (reference sequence). The CDR3: CSARFPEREGPHEQYF. Written as DNA, the CDR3 is TGCAGTGCTAGATTTCCGGAGCGGGAGGGCCCCCACGAGCAGTACTTC.

The chain uses TRBV9 and TRBJ2-7, with D maybe TRBD1 (5 bases). The V gene's germline CDR1 is SGDLS and CDR2 YYNGEE. V was trimmed by 0 bases and J by 4 bases, leaving 11 bases between them. The CDR3 is 14 amino acids. CDR3 coding DNA: TGTGCCAGCAGCGTAGAGGGCAGGGAATACGAGCAGTACTTC. It translates to CASSVEGREYEQYF.

A few counts support this clonotype. V and J are TRBV6-5 and TRBJ1-1, with 11 bases aligning to TRBD1. V lost 2 bases to trimming and J lost 6 bases; unmatched junction nucleotides: 5. The V gene's germline CDR1 is MNHEY and CDR2 SVGAGI. CDR3 length: 15 residues. The CDR3 region is CASSYQDRGRAEAFF. The CDR3, as DNA: TGTGCCAGCAGTTACCAGGACAGGGGGCGAGCTGAAGCTTTCTTT.

This clonotype was observed a handful of times. J is TRBJ2-3 and V is TRBV20-1; 9 bases agree with TRBD2. Germline CDR1 DFQATT, CDR2 SNEGSKA (reference sequence). The CDR3 length is 17 residues. Unmatched junction bases numbered 9, after V lost 0 bases and J lost 2 bases. Here the CDR3 DNA reads TGCAGTGCTAGAGATCCCTTGGTAGCGGGAGACACAGATACGCAGTATTTT. This translates into CSARDPLVAGDTDTQYF.

This clonotype has ten or more counts. This chain connects TRBV7-2 to TRBJ2-7, with D possibly called TRBD1 or TRBD2 (5 bases each). This CDR3 is built from 13 residues. Germline CDR1 and CDR2: SGHTA and FQGNSA. V dropped 5 bases and J dropped 2 bases, with 10 bases sitting between them. CDR3 nucleotides: TGTGCCAGCAGCCGGGACGGGACCTACGAGCAGTACTTC. This encodes CASSRDGTYEQYF.

The rearrangement joins TRBV7-3 to TRBJ2-5; a weak D match, TRBD2 (6 bases). The V gene lost 0 bases and the J gene lost 4 bases, with 9 bases spanning the gap. This CDR3 has 14 residues. Germline V gene lookup returns CDR1 SGHTA and CDR2 FQGTGA. CDR3 DNA sequence: TGTGCCAGCAGCTTAACCAAGGGAGGAGAGACCCAGTACTTC. Encoded protein: CASSLTKGGETQYF.

The CDR3 bases are TGTGCCAGCTTCGCCGGGGCCGTTCCCTCTTCAATTGGGGGCTACACCTTC. As protein: CASFAGAVPSSIGGYTF. The chain is built from TRBV12-3 or TRBV12-4 and TRBJ1-2; D might be TRBD1 (5 bases). The V and J ends lost 8 bases and 8 bases respectively, with 30 bases between them. The CDR3 covers 17 residues.

The chain carries TRBV7-2 and TRBJ2-5; tentatively, D is TRBD2 (6 bases). The end of the DNA aligns better with TRBJ2-7, so the J call may be wrong. The CDR3 spans 15 residues. From germline, CDR1 is SGHTA and CDR2 FQGNSA. The CDR3 reads CASSLSGTQVGEQYF. The CDR3 DNA reads TGTGCCAGCAGCTTATCCGGGACTCAAGTGGGCGAGCAGTACTTC.

The chain employs TRBV20-1 and TRBJ2-3, with 7 bases lining up with TRBD2. CDR1 is DFQATT and CDR2 is SNEGSKA in the germline V gene (reference sequence). V shed 3 bases and J 4 bases; nucleotides not matched to a gene: 10. The CDR3 extends over 15 amino acids. The CDR3 DNA reads TGCAGTGCTAGGGCTAGCGGCTCCGGGCCAGATACGCAGTATTTT. Encoded protein: CSARASGSGPDTQYF.

The gene calls are TRBV11-2 and TRBJ1-4, with D perhaps matching TRBD1 (5 bases). The germline V gene encodes CDR1 SGHAT and CDR2 FQNNGV. V shed 5 bases and J shed 8 bases, with 12 bases lying between them. The CDR3 is 13 residues long. CDR3 region: CASSRGLMEKLFF. CDR3 coding DNA: TGTGCCAGCAGCCGGGGCCTGATGGAAAAACTGTTTTTT.

In its sample, this clonotype was seen a few times. The V gene is TRBV29-1, the J gene TRBJ1-2; D gene unclear. Germline CDR1 is SQVTM and CDR2 is ANQGSEA. The length of the CDR3 is 14 residues. Trimming stripped 5 bases from V and 0 bases from J, with 13 bases between. As DNA, the CDR3 is TGCAGCGTTACGGCGATGTTAACTAACTATGGCTACACCTTC. Its protein is CSVTAMLTNYGYTF.

For this clonotype: A junction boundary mismatches the germline segment, possibly from a read error. The rearrangement uses TRBV5-5 and TRBJ2-4, with 10 nucleotides matching TRBD2. This CDR3 is built from 17 residues. CDR1 and CDR2 from the germline V gene are SGHKS and YYEKEE (reference sequence). CDR3 amino acids: CVSSLVASGSAKNIQYF. For the CDR3, the DNA is TGTGTCAGCAGCTTGGTGGCTAGCGGGAGTGCCAAAAACATTCAGTACTTC.

The chain uses TRBV5-1 and TRBJ2-7, with 8 bases aligning to TRBD1. This CDR3 is 15 amino acids long. V was pared by 4 bases and J by 1 base, with 7 bases of the junction left unmatched. Per the germline V gene, CDR1 is SGHRS and CDR2 is YFSETQ. The CDR3 DNA sequence: TGCGCCAGCAGCGCCGGGACAGGCGCTTCCTACGAGCAGTACTTC. Its translation: CASSAGTGASYEQYF.

This clonotype was detected only a few times. V usage is TRBV5-8 and J usage is TRBJ1-1; D is uncertain. The CDR3 contains 13 residues. Germline V CDR1 and CDR2: SGHTS, YDEGEE. V gave up 4 bases and J gave up 1 base, with 8 bases separating them. The CDR3 DNA reads TGTGCCAGCAGCGTGGGCCCGAACACTGAAGCTTTCTTT. The encoded protein is CASSVGPNTEAFF.

The chain uses TRBV27 and TRBJ1-2, with D unclear. Germline CDR1 and CDR2: MNHEY and SMNVEV (reference sequence). The V and J ends lost 6 bases and 8 bases respectively, with 16 bases between them. The CDR3 spans 13 residues. In DNA, the CDR3 is TGTGCCAGCAGCTTAGACAATACCAGGGGCTACACCTTC. Residues: CASSLDNTRGYTF.

The rearrangement uses TRBV18 and TRBJ2-7; the D is unclear. Germline V gene sequence: CDR1 KGHSH, CDR2 LQKENI. This CDR3 comprises 14 residues. Trimming took off 2 bases at V and 7 bases at J, with 15 bases between the two ends. In DNA, the CDR3 is TGTGCCAGCTCACCAGGCAATGGGGTAAGGGAGCAGTACTTC. The encoded protein is CASSPGNGVREQYF.

This chain joins TRBV12-3 or TRBV12-4 and TRBJ2-3; TRBD1 matches at 10 bases. The CDR3 loop spans 15 amino acids. V dropped 5 bases and J dropped 7; count of bases not matched to a gene: 9. CDR3 coding DNA: TGTGCCAGCAGTGAGACAGGGGGCGCTTCATATACGCAGTATTTT. This codes for CASSETGGASYTQYF.

CDR3 nucleotide sequence: TGTGCCAGCAGTGAAAACCCTATGAGGGGGCTCTACGAGCAGTACTTC. Its translation: CASSENPMRGLYEQYF. The chain links TRBV2 to TRBJ2-5; 7 nucleotides match TRBD1. TRBJ2-7 explains the end of the DNA better; the J call may be wrong. Germline CDR1 reads SNHLY; CDR2 reads FYNNEI. This CDR3 comprises 16 residues.

The chain has TRBV7-3 and TRBJ2-5, with TRBD2 matching over 7 bases. The CDR3 sequence is 13 residues long. The trim removed 2 bases at V and 5 bases at J, leaving 2 bases unmatched. Germline CDR1 SGHTA, CDR2 FQGTGA. The CDR3 is CASSLQTSETQYF. The DNA for the CDR3 is TGTGCCAGCAGCTTACAGACTAGCGAGACCCAGTACTTC.